Here is one T cell receptor (beta chain) with its context. Its cognate antigen has yet to be identified. Per-base quality was not reported, and no clone a single base away is much larger than it. This record comes from a study of CXCR3 chemokines and chemotherapy response in bladder cancer (dated by TCRdb to 2021 to 2024). Looking at the study overall: Whether chemotherapy response in human bladder cancer was predicted by intratumoral CXCR3 chemokine system activity was examined in the study.

CDR1 SGDLS and CDR2 YYNGEE are derived from the germline V gene. Trimming takes 2 bases off V and 0 bases off J; junction bases not matched to a gene: 5. The CDR3 contains 16 residues, cysteine and phenylalanine counted. The retained sequence is limited to the CDR3, 48 bases, with the frame set at the first base. Library preparation used PCR. These reads were obtained on an Illumina HiSeq 2500. Through fastp at Q25 and MiXCR, TCRdb rebuilt clones from the public reads, retaining in-frame beta chains. Every CDR3 protein is listed once, alongside the most common genes and DNA of its rows. The sample table holds 13,000 or so distinct CDR3 sequences, of which about an eighth were seen once. The ten largest clonotypes hold 26% of the sample.

The sample was gathered from a patient whose treatment included neoadjuvant chemotherapy. The sequence is built from TRBV9 and TRBJ2-7, with 10 bases aligning to TRBD2. The clonotype was recovered from a human donor with bladder cancer that did not respond to neoadjuvant chemotherapy. The nucleotide sequence is given as TGTGCCAGCAGCGTTAGTCCTAGCGGGAGCTCCTACGAGCAGTACTTC. This encodes CASSVSPSGSSYEQYF.